The 31 T cell receptor beta chains in this list originate from one sample, sequenced in a study of CD8 T cell repertoires and HIV-1 epitope variants. The antigens these receptors bind are not known. Assay: immunoSEQ multiplex PCR; the TCRdb copy retains only in-frame clones and omits some. The sample consists of thousands of clones, 55% to 65% of them appearing once. Sequenced material: cultured CD8+ T cells derived from PBMCs. All receptors come from a male donor with HIV.

The chain combines TRBV7-8 with TRBJ1-4; D remains unclear. CDR3 length: 15 amino acids. Germline values: CDR1 SGHVS, CDR2 FQNEAQ. Deletions cut 5 bases from V and 0 bases from J, with 10 bases between. CDR3 DNA sequence: TGTGCCAGCAGCAACACCGATGCAACTAATGAAAAACTGTTTTTT. Its translation is CASSNTDATNEKLFF.

This clone appeared a few times. This chain connects TRBV9 to TRBJ1-6; 8 positions agree with TRBD1. The CDR3 loop spans 19 amino acids. From germline, CDR1 is SGDLS and CDR2 YYNGEE. V was pared by 0 bases and J by 7 bases, with 15 bases of the junction left unmatched. CDR3 residues: CASSVDKGTGSGGNSPLHF. As DNA, the CDR3 is TGTGCCAGCAGCGTAGACAAAGGGACAGGCTCTGGGGGGAATTCACCCCTCCACTTT.

The chain couples TRBV29-1 to TRBJ1-1, with D unclear. The CDR3 runs 12 residues. Germline-derived CDR1 and CDR2 are SQVTM and ANQGSEA. Between the trimmed V and J ends, which lost 1 base and 6 bases, there was a span of 9 bases. CDR3 DNA sequence: TGCAGCGTTGAAGGCGGGGTATCTGAAGCTTTCTTT. Protein: CSVEGGVSEAFF.

This clone was picked up one time. This sequence joins TRBV27 and TRBJ1-1, with D possibly TRBD1 on 6 matching bases. The germline gives CDR1 MNHEY, CDR2 SMNVEV (reference sequence). The CDR3 contains 13 residues. The V gene lost 2 bases and the J gene lost 3 bases, with 7 bases spanning the gap. The CDR3 bases are TGTGCCAGCAGTTTAGGGGGGCACACTGAAGCTTTCTTT. Protein product: CASSLGGHTEAFF.

V gene TRBV27 combines with J gene TRBJ1-2; D unresolved. The germline V gene has CDR1 MNHEY and CDR2 SMNVEV (reference sequence). The CDR3 totals 14 residues. Trimming cost V 5 bases and J 0 bases, with 10 bases left between them. The chain's CDR3 is CASSPPGANYGYTF. CDR3 nucleotide sequence: TGTGCCAGCAGTCCACCCGGGGCTAACTATGGCTACACCTTC.

The chain is built from TRBV7-6 and TRBJ2-2; TRBD1 matches 9 bases. Germline CDR1 is SGHVS and CDR2 is FNYEAQ. J gave up 7 bases and V 5 bases, and 5 bases lay outside the gene matches. This CDR3 is 14 amino acids long. CDR3 nucleotides: TGTGCCAGCAGCCCTACAGGGGGCCTCGGGGAGCTGTTTTTT. Its translation is CASSPTGGLGELFF. Using reference TRBV7-6 and TRBJ2-2 for the parts outside the CDR3, the full variable domain is GAGVSQSPRYKVTKRGQDVALRCDPISGHVSLYWYRQALGQGPEFLTYFNYEAQQDKSGLPNDRFSAERPEGSISTLTIQRTEQRDSAMYRCASSPTGGLGELFFGEGSRLTVL.

The chain combines TRBV19 with TRBJ1-5, with D possibly matching TRBD1 (6 bases). CDR1 LNHDA and CDR2 SQIVND come from the germline V gene (reference sequence). This CDR3 contains 15 residues. With 3 bases removed from V and 0 bases from J, the gap between germline ends came to 9 bases. This CDR3 is CASSIGGLSNQPQHF. In DNA form, the CDR3 reads TGTGCCAGTAGTATCGGGGGCCTTAGCAATCAGCCCCAGCATTTT.

J is TRBJ2-7 and V is TRBV10-3; TRBD2 agrees at 7 bases. CDR3 size: 14 residues. V lost 3 bases to trimming and J lost 3 bases; unmatched junction nucleotides: 5. Per germline, CDR1 ENHRY and CDR2 SYGVKD. The CDR3 here is CAISDTGGGYEQYF. The DNA of the CDR3 is TGTGCCATCAGTGACACGGGGGGAGGCTACGAGCAGTACTTC.

The chain couples TRBV4-2 to TRBJ1-1; the D is unclear. The CDR3 is made up of 15 amino acids. V lost 0 bases and J 0 bases, leaving 8 bases between the germline ends. The germline V gene has CDR1 LGHNA and CDR2 YNFKEQ. Here the CDR3 DNA reads TGTGCCAGCAGCCAAGAGGGAAACATGAACACTGAAGCTTTCTTT. Translating gives CASSQEGNMNTEAFF.

The chain employs TRBV6-5 and TRBJ1-5; D gene ambiguous. Germline V gene lookup returns CDR1 MNHEY and CDR2 SVGAGI. With 2 bases removed from V and 7 bases from J, the gap between germline ends came to 12 bases. CDR3 length equals 14 residues. CDR3 loop: CASSYTGNEQPQHF. CDR3 DNA: TGTGCCAGCAGTTACACGGGGAATGAACAGCCCCAGCATTTT.

This clone is labeled as large (0.1 to 1%). This rearrangement joins TRBV4-3 to TRBJ1-1, with a weak D call TRBD1 (5 bases). CDR3 size: 16 residues. V shed 0 bases and J shed 1 base, with 12 bases lying between them. CDR1 is LGHNA and CDR2 is YSLEER in the germline V gene. The CDR3 sequence is CASSQDVGQGNTEAFF. CDR3 nucleotide sequence: TGCGCCAGCAGCCAAGATGTTGGGCAGGGGAACACTGAAGCTTTCTTT.

The V gene is TRBV5-8, the J gene TRBJ1-2; no firm D call. Trimming cost V 1 base and J 2 bases, with 6 bases left between them. There are 13 residues in the CDR3. Germline V gene sequence: CDR1 SGHTS, CDR2 YDEGEE. The CDR3 DNA reads as TGTGCCAGCAGCTTGCTAAACAACTATGGCTACACCTTC. This gives the protein CASSLLNNYGYTF.

V gene TRBV6-5 combines with J gene TRBJ2-6; D gene unclear. Germline lookup yields CDR1 MNHEY and CDR2 SVGAGI. The CDR3 is 16 residues long. The V end was cut by 1 base, the J end by 4 bases, with 11 bases between. The DNA of the CDR3 is TGTGCCAGCAGTTACTTTTGGGGTGCCGGGGCCAACGTCCTGACTTTC. This encodes CASSYFWGAGANVLTF.

This chain connects TRBV28 to TRBJ2-2, with D unresolved. V lost 2 bases, J lost 5 bases, and 6 bases lay in between. CDR1 and CDR2 (germline): MDHEN, SYDVKM. This CDR3 has 13 amino acids. The CDR3 is CASSLTWTGELFF. The CDR3 DNA follows: TGTGCCAGCAGTTTAACCTGGACCGGGGAGCTGTTTTTT. Combining the CDR3 with reference TRBV28 and TRBJ2-2 gives the whole variable domain DVKVTQSSRYLVKRTGEKVFLECVQDMDHENMFWYRQDPGLGLRLIYFSYDVKMKEKGDIPEGYSVSREKKERFSLILESASTNQTSMYLCASSLTWTGELFFGEGSRLTVL.

The chain uses TRBV19 and TRBJ2-1; TRBD2 might be the D (5 bases). CDR1 and CDR2 from the germline V gene are LNHDA and SQIVND (reference sequence). Trimming took 6 bases from V and 4 from J, leaving 13 bases between them. The CDR3 loop spans 14 amino acids. CDR3 amino acids: CASSPTSGYNEQFF. For the CDR3, the DNA is TGTGCCAGTAGCCCCACGAGCGGATACAATGAGCAGTTCTTC.

This chain uses TRBV5-1 with TRBJ1-6; 7 bases align to TRBD1. The CDR3 runs 16 residues. Germline V CDR1 and CDR2: SGHRS, YFSETQ. V lost 4 bases, J lost 2 bases, and 6 bases stayed unmatched. CDR3 loop: CASSPTGETYNSPLHF. DNA of the CDR3: TGCGCCAGCAGCCCTACAGGGGAAACCTATAATTCACCCCTCCACTTT.

The chain links TRBV6-1 to TRBJ1-4, with 7 nucleotides matching TRBD1. After removal of 6 bases from V and 13 bases from J, the junction contained 23 bases not matched to a gene. The CDR3 consists of 17 residues. The germline gives CDR1 MNHNS, CDR2 SASEGT. CDR3 loop: CASRETSRGSYGDRLFF. The CDR3 DNA reads TGTGCCAGCAGGGAAACCAGCAGGGGGTCTTACGGTGATAGACTGTTTTTT.

This clone occurred a few times. The rearrangement links TRBV27 to TRBJ2-6, with D unclear. This CDR3 contains 18 residues. The germline V and J ends were trimmed by 10 bases and 0 bases, with 22 bases remaining between them. Germline V gene lookup returns CDR1 MNHEY and CDR2 SMNVEV (reference sequence). CDR3 protein: CATQSTTTANSGANVLTF. CDR3 bases: TGTGCCACCCAATCCACAACTACTGCGAACTCTGGGGCCAACGTCCTGACTTTC.

The chain couples TRBV5-4 to TRBJ2-1, with TRBD2 as a possible D gene (5 bases). The CDR3 contains 15 residues. Germline V gene sequence: CDR1 SGHNT, CDR2 YYREEE (reference sequence). The ends were cut back, 4 bases at V and 5 bases at J, with 16 bases in the middle. CDR3 protein: CASSVWSLEDNEQFF. DNA for the CDR3: TGTGCCAGCAGCGTGTGGTCACTAGAAGACAATGAGCAGTTCTTC.

The rearrangement joins TRBV5-6 to TRBJ1-1, with TRBD1 matching 7 bases. The CDR3 contains 14 residues. CDR1 SGHDT and CDR2 YYEEEE come from the germline V gene. V trimming: 0 bases; J trimming: 1 base; junction bases outside the gene matches: 0. CDR3 nucleotides: TGTGCCAGCAGCTTGGGGACAGGGAACACTGAAGCTTTCTTT. Encoded protein: CASSLGTGNTEAFF.

The chain uses TRBV19 and TRBJ2-3; no reliable D call. Germline V gene data show CDR1 as LNHDA and CDR2 as SQIVND (reference sequence). Trimming removed 5 bases from V and 6 bases from J, with 21 bases in between. The CDR3 runs to 16 residues. As DNA, the CDR3 is TGTGCCAGTAGTGCCCTCAGCGCTAGTACGGGTGATACGCAGTATTTT. Translated, it gives CASSALSASTGDTQYF.

The rearrangement uses TRBV5-4 and TRBJ2-7; 8 bases map to TRBD2. The CDR3 covers 14 residues. Trimming removed 0 bases from V and 5 bases from J; junction bases left unmatched: 4. The germline V gene has CDR1 SGHNT and CDR2 YYREEE (reference sequence). The CDR3 DNA sequence: TGTGCCAGCAGCTTGGGCGGGGGGAACAACGAGCAGTACTTC. Amino acids: CASSLGGGNNEQYF.

The sample holds one count of this clone. The V gene is TRBV9, the J gene TRBJ1-5; 9 bases match TRBD1. CDR3 size: 14 residues. The V segment lost 4 bases and the J segment 5 bases; nucleotides outside the gene matches: 4. The V gene's germline CDR1 is SGDLS and CDR2 YYNGEE. In nucleotides, the CDR3 is TGTGCCAGCAGCCCCACAGGGGGCGATCAGCCCCAGCATTTT. This encodes CASSPTGGDQPQHF.

The rearrangement uses TRBV28 and TRBJ2-7, with 7 bases aligning to TRBD1. CDR3 length: 13 residues. V dropped 3 bases and J dropped 3; count of bases not matched to a gene: 2. The V gene's germline CDR1 is MDHEN and CDR2 SYDVKM. This CDR3 reads CASSFRDSYEQYF. The CDR3 bases are TGTGCCAGCAGTTTCCGGGACAGCTACGAGCAGTACTTC.

This clone turned up a few times. J is TRBJ2-6 and V is TRBV7-8; no clear D. The CDR3 loop spans 14 amino acids. Deletions cut 2 bases from V and 4 bases from J, with 6 bases between. Germline lookup yields CDR1 SGHVS and CDR2 FQNEAQ. The CDR3 DNA reads TGTGCCAGCAGCTTAAGCCCAGGGGCCAACGTCCTGACTTTC. This sequence encodes CASSLSPGANVLTF.

The rearrangement links TRBV6-6 to TRBJ2-4; 7 bases line up with TRBD1. V lost 5 bases and J lost 15; bases outside the gene matches: 13. This CDR3 comprises 13 residues. Germline V gene lookup returns CDR1 MNHNY and CDR2 SVGAGI (reference sequence). CDR3 region: CASSDPGQAYSYF. CDR3 nucleotide sequence: TGTGCCAGCAGTGACCCCGGACAGGCGTATTCGTACTTC.

This clone was observed a handful of times. This chain joins TRBV5-6 and TRBJ2-7; weak D call: TRBD1 (5 bases). From germline, CDR1 is SGHDT and CDR2 YYEEEE. The V end was cut by 0 bases, the J end by 7 bases, with 11 bases between. This CDR3 comprises 13 residues. The CDR3 DNA reads TGTGCCAGCAGCTTGGGACAGTCCTCAGAGCAGTACTTC. This gives the protein CASSLGQSSEQYF.

This chain uses TRBV6-1 with TRBJ2-1; perhaps TRBD1 as D (5 bases). CDR1 is MNHNS, CDR2 SASEGT, per germline. The CDR3 covers 15 residues. Trimming cost V 6 bases and J 5 bases, with 17 bases left between them. Written as DNA, the CDR3 is TGTGCCAGCAGCGAGACTGGGCCCAGGGACAATGAGCAGTTCTTC. Its protein is CASSETGPRDNEQFF.

V and J are TRBV28 and TRBJ2-3; no clear D gene. V lost 7 bases, J lost 0 bases, and 17 bases lay in between. The CDR3 spans 16 residues. Germline V gene sequence: CDR1 MDHEN, CDR2 SYDVKM. The CDR3 DNA reads as TGTGCCAGCACCTTAAAACGGCAGCCGAGCACAGATACGCAGTATTTT. Translation gives CASTLKRQPSTDTQYF.

The genes are TRBV21-1 and TRBJ1-1. TRBV21-1 is shown as a pseudogene. The CDR3 sequence is 11 residues long. CDR3 DNA: TGTGCCAGCAGTAGAGGCACTGAAGCTTTCTTT. Amino acid sequence: CASSRGTEAFF.

This chain links TRBV4-2 with TRBJ2-7, with a tentative D call TRBD2 (5 bases). The CDR3 loop spans 12 amino acids. CDR1 and CDR2 from the germline V gene are LGHNA and YNFKEQ. The V gene lost 1 base and the J gene lost 7 bases, with 8 bases spanning the gap. Written as DNA, the CDR3 is TGTGCCAGCAGCCAAGTGCCGGGAGAGCAGTACTTC. Residues: CASSQVPGEQYF.